The next 11 T cell receptor beta chains were all read from a single sample in a study of shared clonotypes between healthy human individuals. Sequencing used immunoSEQ multiplex PCR; TCRdb keeps in-frame clones, though not all of them. The repertoire holds some 2 million clones, with about 95% as singletons. Terminally differentiated effector memory CD45RA+ cells were excluded from the naive CD8 cells, which were CD45RO-negative and positively selected for CCR7. Sequencing used naive CD8+ T cells sorted from blood. These receptors all stem from a young man in good health.

The chain couples TRBV6-1 to TRBJ2-7, with a weak D call TRBD1 (5 bases). V lost 8 bases to trimming and J lost 1 base, with 12 bases between them. The CDR3 spans 13 residues. CDR1 is MNHNS, CDR2 SASEGT, per germline. The CDR3 protein is CASGWTPSYEQYF. The CDR3 nucleotides are TGTGCCAGCGGGTGGACACCGTCCTACGAGCAGTACTTC.

V usage is TRBV13 and J usage is TRBJ2-7, with TRBD2 matching over 12 bases. Germline V gene lookup returns CDR1 PRHDT and CDR2 FYEKMQ (reference sequence). The V gene end was trimmed by 1 base and the J gene end by 3 bases; junction bases not matched to a gene: 4. The CDR3 sequence is 16 residues long. The CDR3 nucleotides are TGTGCCAGCAGCTTAGAACGGACTAGCGGGGACTACGAGCAGTACTTC. Its protein product is CASSLERTSGDYEQYF.

J is TRBJ1-4 and V is TRBV19, with D uncertain. Germline CDR1 is LNHDA and CDR2 is SQIVND (reference sequence). V was shortened by 0 bases and J by 13 bases, with 9 bases between the two germline ends. The CDR3 runs 12 residues. The CDR3 DNA is TGTGCCAGTAGTATAGATCAGTTGGTACTGTTTTTT. Translation gives CASSIDQLVLFF.

A few counts support this clone. The same CDR3 arises from other DNA sequences in this sample as well. The rearrangement links TRBV5-6 to TRBJ1-6; no clear D gene. CDR3 length: 12 residues. Germline CDR1 and CDR2: SGHDT and YYEEEE. Trimming shortened V by 0 bases and J by 7 bases, and 2 bases separated the two germline ends. The CDR3 region has the DNA TGTGCCAGCAGCTTGGTAAATTCACCCCTCCACTTT. It yields the protein CASSLVNSPLHF.

V usage is TRBV13 and J usage is TRBJ2-5; TRBD2 agrees at 7 bases. The CDR3 has 15 amino acids. Trimming cost V 3 bases and J 0 bases; bases outside gene matches: 4. The germline V gene encodes CDR1 PRHDT and CDR2 FYEKMQ (reference sequence). The CDR3: CASSFAGGNQETQYF. The CDR3 DNA follows: TGTGCCAGCAGCTTCGCCGGGGGGAACCAAGAGACCCAGTACTTC.

V and J are TRBV30 and TRBJ1-1; no definite D call. Germline V gene sequence: CDR1 GTSNPN, CDR2 SVGIG (reference sequence). V was clipped by 0 bases and J by 6 bases, with 5 bases between them. The CDR3 spans 11 residues. CDR3 DNA: TGTGCCTGGAGTGTTCCCGCTGAAGCTTTCTTT. Translating it yields CAWSVPAEAFF.

The chain links TRBV5-1 to TRBJ2-7; D is uncertain. CDR3 size: 11 residues. V lost 5 bases and J 6 bases, leaving 9 bases between the germline ends. Germline CDR1 is SGHRS and CDR2 is YFSETQ. The CDR3 loop is CASRPITEQYF. The DNA for the CDR3 is TGCGCCAGCAGACCTATCACCGAGCAGTACTTC.

Points on this clone: A read error may produce the germline difference seen at one junction end. The rearrangement links TRBV7-7 to TRBJ2-3; D is perhaps TRBD2 (6 bases). CDR3 size: 16 residues. Germline V gene data show CDR1 as SSHAT and CDR2 as FNYEAQ (reference sequence). The DNA for the CDR3 is TGTGCTAGCAGCTCAGGGAACGGGGGAAACACAGATACGCAGTATTTT. Amino acids: CASSSGNGGNTDTQYF.

The chain links TRBV4-1 to TRBJ2-2; no clear D gene. The CDR3 is made up of 16 amino acids. CDR1 is MGHRA, CDR2 YSYEKL, per germline. V was trimmed by 4 bases and J by 8 bases, leaving 20 bases between them. The CDR3 DNA is TGCGCCAGCAGCCCCCCCTGGGCCGTCCTGCGGGGGGAGCTGTTTTTT. It translates to CASSPPWAVLRGELFF.

The chain is built from TRBV30 and TRBJ2-7; 15 bases are shared with TRBD2. The CDR3 loop spans 18 amino acids. The germline gives CDR1 GTSNPN, CDR2 SVGIG (reference sequence). V trimming: 2 bases; J trimming: 3 bases; junction bases outside the gene matches: 11. CDR3 DNA sequence: TGTGCCTGGAGTTATTGGACTAGCGGGAGGGAGGGAAACTACGAGCAGTACTTC. This sequence encodes CAWSYWTSGREGNYEQYF.

The V gene is TRBV27, the J gene TRBJ2-7, with 7 positions matching TRBD2. This CDR3 spans 16 amino acids. J was trimmed by 5 bases and V by 0 bases; bases with no gene match: 10. Germline assignment: CDR1 MNHEY and CDR2 SMNVEV (reference sequence). CDR3 amino acids: CASSLSAGEAVNEQYF. CDR3 sequence (DNA): TGTGCCAGCAGTTTATCGGCGGGAGAGGCCGTCAACGAGCAGTACTTC.